The 2 T cell receptor beta chains reported below all come from one sample, sequenced in a study of T cell responses to AZD1222 COVID-19 vaccine. Only in-frame clones appear in the TCRdb table, and some are missing; sequencing was by immunoSEQ multiplex PCR. The repertoire consists of some 96,000 clones, with more than 75% occurring once and the leading ten covering roughly 4.2%. Source: peripheral blood, taken on day 0 of MenACWY control vaccination. Receptor source: an adult in good health.

The rearrangement uses TRBV7-8 and TRBJ2-7; D remains unclear. The V end lost 1 base, the J end lost 9 bases, and 7 bases lay between the germline ends. The CDR3 is made up of 11 amino acids. Germline-derived CDR1 and CDR2 are SGHVS and FQNEAQ. CDR3 sequence reads: CASSLGSGQYF. For the CDR3, the DNA is TGTGCCAGCAGCTTAGGATCAGGGCAGTACTTC. Full variable domain (outside the CDR3, taken from reference TRBV7-8 and TRBJ2-7): GAGVSQSPRYKVAKRGQDVALRCDPISGHVSLFWYQQALGQGPEFLTYFQNEAQLDKSGLPSDRFFAERPEGSVSTLKIQRTQQEDSAVYLCASSLGSGQYFGPGTRLTVT.

CDR3 bases: TGTGCCAGCACAAATAAAGGGGGACAGACTCTAGGAGGGATGGGGAATCAGCCCCAGCATTTT. It specifies CASTNKGGQTLGGMGNQPQHF. The chain joins TRBV7-9 to TRBJ1-5, with 7 bases lining up with TRBD1. With V trimmed by 7 bases and J by 4 bases, 28 bases remained unmatched. The CDR3 extends over 21 amino acids. The V gene's germline CDR1 is SEHNR and CDR2 FQNEAQ (reference sequence). The complete variable domain, with remaining parts taken from reference TRBV7-9 and TRBJ1-5, reads DTGVSQNPRHKITKRGQNVTFRCDPISEHNRLYWYRQTLGQGPEFLTYFQNEAQLEKSRLLSDRFSAERPKGSFSTLEIQRTEQGDSAMYLCASTNKGGQTLGGMGNQPQHFGDGTRLSIL.